This T cell receptor (beta chain) was recovered during a study of beta chain features in type 1 diabetes. Background on the study: Sorted cells numbering around 110,000,000 were examined across all samples.

The isolated RNA, all of it, was reverse transcribed, so expressed TCRB transcripts were what got sequenced. Sequenced by immunoSEQ multiplex PCR; TCRdb stores in-frame clones only, minus some. The data hold about 900,000 clones, with under 20% observed a single time. Study-level findings and limits: A possible short-template PCR bias applies equally to patients and controls.

Post-sort purity exceeded 98% for all sorted populations. About this clone: Antigen specificity is unknown.

Germline values: CDR1 ENHRY, CDR2 SYGVKD. The CDR3 length is 14 residues. After removal of 6 bases from V and 5 bases from J, the junction contained 8 bases not matched to a gene. The clonotype originates from a woman under 30 in good health. This chain uses TRBV10-3 with TRBJ2-3; 7 bases agree with TRBD2. Sequencing was carried out using naive CD4+ T cells from blood. In nucleotides, the CDR3 is TGTGCCATCAGGGAGAGGACTAGGGAAGATACGCAGTATTTT. Amino acid sequence: CAIRERTREDTQYF.